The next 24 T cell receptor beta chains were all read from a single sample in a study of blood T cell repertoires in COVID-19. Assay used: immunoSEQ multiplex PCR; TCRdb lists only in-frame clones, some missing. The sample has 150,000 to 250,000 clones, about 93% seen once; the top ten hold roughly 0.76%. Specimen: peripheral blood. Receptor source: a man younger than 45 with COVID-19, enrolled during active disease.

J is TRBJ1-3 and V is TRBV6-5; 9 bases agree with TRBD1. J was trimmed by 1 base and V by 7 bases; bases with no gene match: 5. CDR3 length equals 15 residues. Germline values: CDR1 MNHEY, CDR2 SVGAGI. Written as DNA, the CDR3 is TGTGCCAGCATGAGGGGACAGGGATCTGGAAACACCATATATTTT. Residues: CASMRGQGSGNTIYF.

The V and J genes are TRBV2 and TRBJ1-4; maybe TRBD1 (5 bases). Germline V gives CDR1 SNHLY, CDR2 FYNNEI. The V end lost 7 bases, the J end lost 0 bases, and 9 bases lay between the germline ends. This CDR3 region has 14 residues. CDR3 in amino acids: CASTVTATNEKLFF. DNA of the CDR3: TGTGCCAGCACCGTGACAGCAACTAATGAAAAACTGTTTTTT.

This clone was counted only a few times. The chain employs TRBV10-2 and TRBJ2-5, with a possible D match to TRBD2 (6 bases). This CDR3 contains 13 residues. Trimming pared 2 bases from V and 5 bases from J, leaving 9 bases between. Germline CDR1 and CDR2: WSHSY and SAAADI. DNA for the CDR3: TGCGCCAGCAGTGAGACTAGCCGGGAGACCCAGTACTTC. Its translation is CASSETSRETQYF.

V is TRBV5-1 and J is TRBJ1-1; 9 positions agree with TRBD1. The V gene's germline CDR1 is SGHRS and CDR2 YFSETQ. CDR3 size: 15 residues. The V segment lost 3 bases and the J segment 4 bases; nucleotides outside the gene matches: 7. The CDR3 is CASSWMGQGATEAFF. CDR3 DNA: TGCGCCAGCAGCTGGATGGGACAGGGAGCCACTGAAGCTTTCTTT.

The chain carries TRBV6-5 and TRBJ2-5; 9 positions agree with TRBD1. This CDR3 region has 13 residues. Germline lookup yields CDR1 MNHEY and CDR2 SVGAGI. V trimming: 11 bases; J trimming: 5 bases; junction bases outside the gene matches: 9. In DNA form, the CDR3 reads TGTGCCGGGAATAGGGACAGGGCTGAGACCCAGTACTTC. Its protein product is CAGNRDRAETQYF.

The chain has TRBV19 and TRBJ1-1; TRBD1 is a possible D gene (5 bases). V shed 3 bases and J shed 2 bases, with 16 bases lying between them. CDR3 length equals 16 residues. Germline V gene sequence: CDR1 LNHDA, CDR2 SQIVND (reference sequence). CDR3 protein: CASSIYSGGTNTEAFF. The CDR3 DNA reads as TGTGCCAGTAGTATTTATTCCGGGGGGACTAACACTGAAGCTTTCTTT.

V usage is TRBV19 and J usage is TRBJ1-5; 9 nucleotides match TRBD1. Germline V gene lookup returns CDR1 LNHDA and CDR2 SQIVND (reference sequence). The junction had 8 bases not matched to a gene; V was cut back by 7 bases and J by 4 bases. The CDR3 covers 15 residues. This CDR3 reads CASKGQGSPNQPQHF. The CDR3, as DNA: TGTGCCAGTAAGGGACAGGGTTCCCCTAATCAGCCCCAGCATTTT.

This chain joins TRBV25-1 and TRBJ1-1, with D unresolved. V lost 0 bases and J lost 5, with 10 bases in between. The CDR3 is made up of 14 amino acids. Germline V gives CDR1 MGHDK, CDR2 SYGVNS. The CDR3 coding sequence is TGTGCCAGCAGTGAATACCGGGGAGGGACTGAAGCTTTCTTT. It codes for CASSEYRGGTEAFF.

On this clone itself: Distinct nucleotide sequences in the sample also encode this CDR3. CDR3 protein: CASSFDRGNTEAFF. CDR3 sequence (DNA): TGTGCCAGCAGTTTCGACAGGGGGAACACTGAAGCTTTCTTT. This chain uses TRBV6-5 with TRBJ1-1, with 8 bases that match TRBD1. Germline V gene sequence: CDR1 MNHEY, CDR2 SVGAGI. The CDR3 spans 14 residues. The J segment lost 1 base and the V segment lost 4 bases, leaving 2 bases of the junction unmatched.

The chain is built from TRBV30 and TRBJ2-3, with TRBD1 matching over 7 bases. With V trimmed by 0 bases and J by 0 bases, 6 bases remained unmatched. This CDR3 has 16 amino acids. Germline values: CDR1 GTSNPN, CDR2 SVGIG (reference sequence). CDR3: CAWSVGQLESTDTQYF. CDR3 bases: TGTGCCTGGAGTGTGGGACAGCTGGAAAGCACAGATACGCAGTATTTT.

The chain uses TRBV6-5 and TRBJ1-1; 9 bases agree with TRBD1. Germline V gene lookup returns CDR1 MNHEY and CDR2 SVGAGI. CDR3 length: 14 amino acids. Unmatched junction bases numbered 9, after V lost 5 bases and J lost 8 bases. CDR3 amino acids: CASSPGTGTREAFF. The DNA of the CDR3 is TGTGCCAGCAGTCCCGGGACAGGGACACGAGAAGCTTTCTTT.

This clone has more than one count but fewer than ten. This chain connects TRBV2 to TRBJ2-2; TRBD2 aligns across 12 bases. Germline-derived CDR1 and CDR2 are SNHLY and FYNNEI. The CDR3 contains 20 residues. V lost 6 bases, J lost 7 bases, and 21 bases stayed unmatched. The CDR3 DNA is TGTGCCAGCAGCAAAAGGTGGCTAGCGGGGGGGCCGAGAAGGGACGGGGAGCTGTTTTTT. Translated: CASSKRWLAGGPRRDGELFF.

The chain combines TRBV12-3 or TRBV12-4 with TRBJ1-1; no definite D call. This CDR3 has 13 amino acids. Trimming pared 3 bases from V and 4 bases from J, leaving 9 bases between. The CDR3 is CASSFAPGTEAFF. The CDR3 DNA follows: TGTGCCAGCAGTTTTGCTCCGGGCACTGAAGCTTTCTTT.

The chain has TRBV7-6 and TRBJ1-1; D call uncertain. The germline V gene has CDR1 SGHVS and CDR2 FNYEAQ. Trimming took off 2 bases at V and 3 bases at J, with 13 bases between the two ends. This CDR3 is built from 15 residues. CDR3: CASSLREMGDTEAFF. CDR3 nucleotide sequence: TGTGCCAGCAGCTTAAGGGAGATGGGAGACACTGAAGCTTTCTTT.

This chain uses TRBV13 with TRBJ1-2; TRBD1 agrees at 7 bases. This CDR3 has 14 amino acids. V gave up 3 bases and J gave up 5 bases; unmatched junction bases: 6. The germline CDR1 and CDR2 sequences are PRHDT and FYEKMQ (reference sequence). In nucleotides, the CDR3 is TGTGCCAGCAGCTTCGGACAGGAGACGTATGGCTACACCTTC. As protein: CASSFGQETYGYTF.

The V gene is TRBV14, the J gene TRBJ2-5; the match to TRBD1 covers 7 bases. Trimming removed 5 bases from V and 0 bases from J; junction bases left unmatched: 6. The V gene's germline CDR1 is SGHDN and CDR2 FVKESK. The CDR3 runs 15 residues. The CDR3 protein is CASSYKTGHQETQYF. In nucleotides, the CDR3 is TGTGCCAGCAGCTATAAGACAGGGCACCAAGAGACCCAGTACTTC.

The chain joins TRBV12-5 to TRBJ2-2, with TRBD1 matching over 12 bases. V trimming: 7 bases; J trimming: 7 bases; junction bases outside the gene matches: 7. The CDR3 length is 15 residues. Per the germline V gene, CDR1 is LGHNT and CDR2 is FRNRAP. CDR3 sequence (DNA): TGTGCTAGTGACCCGGGACAGGGGGCTTACGGGGAGCTGTTTTTT. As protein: CASDPGQGAYGELFF.

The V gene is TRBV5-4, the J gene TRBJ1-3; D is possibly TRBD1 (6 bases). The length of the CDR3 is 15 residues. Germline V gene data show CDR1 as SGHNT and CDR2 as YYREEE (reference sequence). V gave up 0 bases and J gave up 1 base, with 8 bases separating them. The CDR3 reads CASSLVQGSGNTIYF. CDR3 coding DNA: TGTGCCAGCAGCTTGGTTCAGGGGTCTGGAAACACCATATATTTT.

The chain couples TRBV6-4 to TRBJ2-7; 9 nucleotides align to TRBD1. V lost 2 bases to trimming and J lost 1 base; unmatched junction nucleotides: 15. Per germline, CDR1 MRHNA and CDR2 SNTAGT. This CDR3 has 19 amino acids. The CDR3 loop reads CASSDPKLTMGTGSYEQYF. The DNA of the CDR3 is TGTGCCAGCAGTGACCCGAAACTCACCATGGGGACAGGGTCCTACGAGCAGTACTTC.

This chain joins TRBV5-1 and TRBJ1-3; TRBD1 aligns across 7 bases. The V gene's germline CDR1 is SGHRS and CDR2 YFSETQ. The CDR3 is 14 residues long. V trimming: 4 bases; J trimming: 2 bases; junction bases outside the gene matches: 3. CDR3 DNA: TGCGCCAGCAGCGAGACAGGGACTGGAAACACCATATATTTT. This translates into CASSETGTGNTIYF.

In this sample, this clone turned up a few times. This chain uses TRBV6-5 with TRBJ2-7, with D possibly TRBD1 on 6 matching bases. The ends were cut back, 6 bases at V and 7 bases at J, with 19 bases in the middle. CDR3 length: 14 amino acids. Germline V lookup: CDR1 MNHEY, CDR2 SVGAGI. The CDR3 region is CASSAKAQGGEQYF. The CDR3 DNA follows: TGTGCCAGCAGCGCAAAGGCACAGGGTGGGGAGCAGTACTTC.

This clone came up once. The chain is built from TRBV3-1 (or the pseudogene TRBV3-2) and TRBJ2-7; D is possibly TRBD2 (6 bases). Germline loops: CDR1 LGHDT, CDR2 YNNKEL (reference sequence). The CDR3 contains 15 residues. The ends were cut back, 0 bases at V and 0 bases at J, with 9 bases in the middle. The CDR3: CASSQETRSSYEQYF. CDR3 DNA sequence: TGTGCCAGCAGCCAAGAGACTAGAAGCTCCTACGAGCAGTACTTC.

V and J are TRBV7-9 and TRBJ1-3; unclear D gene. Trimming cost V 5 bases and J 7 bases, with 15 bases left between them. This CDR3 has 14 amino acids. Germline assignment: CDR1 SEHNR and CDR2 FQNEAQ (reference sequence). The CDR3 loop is CASSHPTVGNTIYF. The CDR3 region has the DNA TGTGCCAGCAGCCACCCCACAGTTGGGAACACCATATATTTT.

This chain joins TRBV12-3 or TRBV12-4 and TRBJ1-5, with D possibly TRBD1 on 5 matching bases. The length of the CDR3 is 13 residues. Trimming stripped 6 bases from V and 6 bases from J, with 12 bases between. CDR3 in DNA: TGTGCCAGCAGGAACGGGGGTGCTCAGCCCCAGCATTTT. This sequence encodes CASRNGGAQPQHF.